These 18 T cell receptor beta chains came from one sample sequenced in a study of shared clonotypes between healthy human individuals. Naive CD8 cells were CD45RO-negative, positively selected for CCR7, excluding terminally differentiated effector memory CD45RA+ cells. Assay used: immunoSEQ multiplex PCR; TCRdb lists only in-frame clones, some missing. The sample holds about 2.2 million clones; approximately 92% are singletons and the top ten take more than 1.5%. Sequencing was performed on naive CD8+ T cells from PBMCs. These receptor sequences come from a man aged 18 to 30 in good health. Some clones in this sample may be carry-over from other donors' samples.

The rearrangement uses TRBV5-4 and TRBJ2-3; 8 nucleotides line up with TRBD1. V lost 6 bases and J lost 8; bases outside the gene matches: 11. CDR1 SGHNT and CDR2 YYREEE come from the germline V gene (reference sequence). The CDR3 consists of 14 residues. CDR3 protein: CASTPDRAKGTQYF. The CDR3 bases are TGTGCCAGCACCCCGGACAGGGCCAAAGGTACGCAGTATTTT. Supplemented by reference TRBV5-4 and TRBJ2-3, the full variable domain reads ETGVTQSPTHLIKTRGQQVTLRCSSQSGHNTVSWYQQALGQGPQFIFQYYREEENGRGNFPPRFSGLQFPNYSSELNVNALELDDSALYLCASTPDRAKGTQYFGPGTRLTVL.

The chain carries TRBV9 and TRBJ2-1; 7 bases are shared with TRBD2. Looked up from germline, CDR1 is SGDLS and CDR2 is YYNGEE. This CDR3 comprises 15 residues. After removal of 0 bases from V and 4 bases from J, the junction contained 4 bases not matched to a gene. For the CDR3, the DNA is TGTGCCAGCAGCGTAGTGGGGGAGGGGTACAATGAGCAGTTCTTC. This encodes CASSVVGEGYNEQFF.

The rearrangement joins TRBV6-1 to TRBJ2-7; 9 nucleotides line up with TRBD2. Germline V gene lookup returns CDR1 MNHNS and CDR2 SASEGT. This CDR3 spans 15 amino acids. Germline trimming cut 4 bases from V and 3 bases from J; bases unmatched to any gene: 7. DNA of the CDR3: TGTGCCAGCAGTGCCCGGGGACTAGCCGGCTACGAGCAGTACTTC. It specifies CASSARGLAGYEQYF.

This clone was detected only once. V gene TRBV7-9 combines with J gene TRBJ1-2, with D perhaps matching TRBD1 (6 bases). CDR1 and CDR2 from the germline V gene are SEHNR and FQNEAQ (reference sequence). CDR3 length: 14 amino acids. Between the trimmed V and J ends, which lost 5 bases and 8 bases, there was a span of 18 bases. The DNA for the CDR3 is TGTGCCAGCAGCCCACCGCGGACGCAGGGGGGCTACACCTTC. Protein product: CASSPPRTQGGYTF. The full variable domain, its missing parts supplied by reference TRBV7-9 and TRBJ1-2, is DTGVSQNPRHKITKRGQNVTFRCDPISEHNRLYWYRQTLGQGPEFLTYFQNEAQLEKSRLLSDRFSAERPKGSFSTLEIQRTEQGDSAMYLCASSPPRTQGGYTFGSGTRLTVV.

The chain has TRBV6-5 and TRBJ2-7; D possibly corresponds to TRBD2 (6 bases). Trimming left V 0 bases short and J 3 bases short, with 15 bases between. In germline, CDR1 is MNHEY, CDR2 SVGAGI. The CDR3 totals 16 residues. Here the CDR3 reads CASSYSAVGGYYEQYF. The CDR3 DNA is TGTGCCAGCAGTTACTCCGCCGTGGGGGGATACTACGAGCAGTACTTC.

V gene TRBV5-8 combines with J gene TRBJ1-2; a possible D gene is TRBD1 (5 bases). This CDR3 contains 15 residues. The germline V gene encodes CDR1 SGHTS and CDR2 YDEGEE. The ends were cut back, 4 bases at V and 5 bases at J, with 18 bases in the middle. CDR3 loop: CASSPYGGEAYGYTF. The CDR3 DNA sequence: TGTGCCAGCAGCCCCTATGGAGGGGAGGCATATGGCTACACCTTC.

This chain uses TRBV9 with TRBJ2-1; the D gene is possibly TRBD2 (6 bases). V gave up 3 bases and J gave up 0 bases, with 19 bases separating them. This CDR3 is built from 18 residues. Per germline, CDR1 SGDLS and CDR2 YYNGEE. The CDR3 loop is CASSDRFEVGSSYNEQFF. The CDR3, as DNA: TGTGCCAGCAGCGACCGATTTGAGGTCGGGAGCTCCTACAATGAGCAGTTCTTC.

The chain links TRBV6-1 to TRBJ2-7; D gene unclear. The CDR3 consists of 13 residues. Germline V CDR1 and CDR2: MNHNS, SASEGT. V shed 3 bases and J shed 1 base, with 7 bases lying between them. The CDR3 is CASSERQSYEQYF. CDR3 bases: TGTGCCAGCAGTGAGCGTCAGTCCTACGAGCAGTACTTC.

This clone came up once. The rearrangement uses TRBV28 and TRBJ2-7; D is uncertain. With 5 bases removed from V and 0 bases from J, the gap between germline ends came to 14 bases. The germline gives CDR1 MDHEN, CDR2 SYDVKM. The CDR3 covers 15 residues. The CDR3 DNA sequence: TGTGCCAGCAGTCGGACGGACGGTCTCTCCTACGAGCAGTACTTC. Translation gives CASSRTDGLSYEQYF.

The CDR3 loop is CASSPVGAGELFF. In DNA form, the CDR3 reads TGTGCCAGCAGCCCCGTGGGGGCCGGGGAGCTGTTTTTT. The chain recombines TRBV27 with TRBJ2-2; D might be TRBD1 or TRBD2, each matching 5 bases. This CDR3 contains 13 residues. Trimming pared 6 bases from V and 6 bases from J, leaving 11 bases between. CDR1 is MNHEY, CDR2 SMNVEV, per germline (reference sequence).

The sample holds one count of this clone. The chain has TRBV7-8 and TRBJ1-1, with D perhaps matching TRBD1 (5 bases). The ends were cut back, 5 bases at V and 5 bases at J, with 21 bases in the middle. The germline CDR1 and CDR2 sequences are SGHVS and FQNEAQ. This CDR3 has 16 residues. This chain's CDR3 is CASSQSGSGLRTEAFF. In nucleotides, the CDR3 is TGTGCCAGCAGCCAATCCGGGTCAGGGTTAAGGACTGAAGCTTTCTTT.

This chain uses TRBV7-6 with TRBJ2-7; D is undetermined. The V gene's germline CDR1 is SGHVS and CDR2 FNYEAQ. CDR3 length: 15 amino acids. The germline V and J ends were trimmed by 6 bases and 5 bases, with 20 bases remaining between them. In DNA form, the CDR3 reads TGTGCCAGCAGAGAGAGAGGTCGGGCGTCGGACGAGCAGTACTTC. Translated, it gives CASRERGRASDEQYF.

The gene calls are TRBV2 and TRBJ1-1, with no clear D. Germline assignment: CDR1 SNHLY and CDR2 FYNNEI. The CDR3 extends over 14 amino acids. V was clipped by 4 bases and J by 0 bases, with 9 bases between them. The CDR3 region has the DNA TGTGCCAGCAGTGTAGGGCCGATGAACACTGAAGCTTTCTTT. As protein: CASSVGPMNTEAFF.

This rearrangement joins TRBV27 to TRBJ2-1; D is possibly TRBD1 (6 bases). The CDR3 spans 16 residues. Between the trimmed V and J ends, which lost 2 bases and 5 bases, there was a span of 16 bases. Germline CDR1 MNHEY, CDR2 SMNVEV (reference sequence). Here the CDR3 DNA reads TGTGCCAGCAGTTTAAGTGAGGGGGAGCTAAACAATGAGCAGTTCTTC. Protein: CASSLSEGELNNEQFF.

This chain joins TRBV19 and TRBJ2-7; D may match TRBD1 or TRBD2 (5 bases each). This CDR3 spans 16 amino acids. Germline V gene sequence: CDR1 LNHDA, CDR2 SQIVND (reference sequence). Trimming took 5 bases from V and 9 from J, leaving 26 bases between them. This chain's CDR3 is CASSSKAGRDGYRQYF. DNA of the CDR3: TGTGCCAGTAGTTCCAAGGCGGGCCGGGACGGTTACAGGCAGTACTTC.

This chain joins TRBV19 and TRBJ1-5; 12 positions agree with TRBD1. Trimming at V came to 4 bases and at J to 2 bases, leaving 12 bases not matched to a gene. Per the germline V gene, CDR1 is LNHDA and CDR2 is SQIVND (reference sequence). CDR3 size: 19 residues. The CDR3 is CASSKIWDRGQSGNQPQHF. The DNA for the CDR3 is TGTGCCAGTAGTAAGATATGGGACAGGGGGCAGAGCGGCAATCAGCCCCAGCATTTT.

The chain employs TRBV14 and TRBJ2-5, with D perhaps matching TRBD2 (5 bases). There are 15 residues in the CDR3. The germline V gene encodes CDR1 SGHDN and CDR2 FVKESK. Deletions cut 0 bases from V and 3 bases from J, with 11 bases between. CDR3 region: CASSQDPPGKETQYF. The CDR3 DNA sequence: TGTGCCAGCAGCCAAGATCCCCCGGGAAAAGAGACCCAGTACTTC.

This clone was observed a single time. J is TRBJ1-4 and V is TRBV6-1, with a weak D call TRBD1 (5 bases). Germline CDR1 and CDR2: MNHNS and SASEGT. Trimming cost V 3 bases and J 3 bases, with 20 bases left between them. The CDR3 runs 18 residues. The CDR3 loop reads CASSEGETNRAPNEKLFF. The CDR3 nucleotides are TGTGCCAGCAGTGAGGGGGAAACTAACCGGGCCCCTAATGAAAAACTGTTTTTT.